This entry concerns a single TCR beta chain. Its antigen is unidentified. Generated by immunoSEQ multiplex PCR, the TCRdb table keeps only in-frame clones and is missing some. The profile shows about 680,000 clones, about 90% of them singletons. From germline, CDR1 is SGHVS and CDR2 FQNEAQ. V shed 5 bases, J shed 5 bases, and the junction held 24 bases outside the gene matches. This CDR3 is built from 21 residues. This sample's treatment: roughly 20 received Ad26.COV2.S at low or high dose, single or two shots; roughly 5 received placebo; per-sample allocation not given. Sampling took place 63 days after the first vaccine or placebo injection. These data come from a study of Ad26.COV2.S vaccination and SARS-CoV-2 variants. Study-wide findings and caveats: Total T cell responses were possibly underestimated by TCR breadth and depth analyses.

Sequenced here: peripheral blood, sampled in a trial of Ad26.COV2.S vaccine versus placebo. The sequence came from a person aged 18 to 59 who received the Ad26.COV2.S COVID-19 vaccine or a placebo. The chain recombines TRBV7-8 with TRBJ2-2; 9 bases are shared with TRBD1. This CDR3 is CASSLPVGTGSFSLVTGELFF. The CDR3 region has the DNA TGTGCCAGCAGCCTCCCGGTCGGGACAGGGTCTTTTAGTTTGGTGACCGGGGAGCTGTTTTTT.